This TCR beta chain stems from a study of blood T cells in healthy people across ages. This clonotype has only a few counts. Sample-barcoded 5' priming and a J-beta primer mix drove a second PCR of roughly 7 to 11 cycles. TCRdb used MiXCR to reprocess the 5' RACE reads, holding one entry per CDR3 protein. Of just over 1 million distinct CDR3 sequences detected, 35% to 55% appear once; the ten largest clones hold around 18%. The clonotype originates from a woman aged 55-69 years in good health. Sequencing input: blood.

CDR3 sequence: CATSRDRTSGRYF. CDR3 coding DNA: TGTGCCACCAGCAGAGACAGGACTAGCGGGAGGTATTTT. The chain joins TRBV15 to TRBJ2-3, with 13 bases that match TRBD2. V trimming: 0 bases; J trimming: 14 bases; junction bases outside the gene matches: 2. Germline loops: CDR1 LNHNV, CDR2 YYDKDF (reference sequence). CDR3 length equals 13 residues.